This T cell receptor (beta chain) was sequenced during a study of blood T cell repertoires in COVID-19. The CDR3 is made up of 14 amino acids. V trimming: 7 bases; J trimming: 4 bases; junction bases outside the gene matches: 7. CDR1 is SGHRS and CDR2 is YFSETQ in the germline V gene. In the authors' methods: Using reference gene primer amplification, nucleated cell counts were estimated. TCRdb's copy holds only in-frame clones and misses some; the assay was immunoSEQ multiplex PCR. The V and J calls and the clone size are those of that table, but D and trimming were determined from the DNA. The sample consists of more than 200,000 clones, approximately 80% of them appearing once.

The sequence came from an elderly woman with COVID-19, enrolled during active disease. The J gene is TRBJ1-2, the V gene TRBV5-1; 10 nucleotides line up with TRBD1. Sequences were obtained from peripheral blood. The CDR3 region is CASAQRTGGYGYTF. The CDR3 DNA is TGCGCCAGCGCACAAAGGACAGGGGGCTATGGCTACACCTTC.